Below, 30 T cell receptor beta chains from the same sample are listed, as sequenced in a study of cytomegalovirus exposure and HLA in healthy donors. Vbeta (60) and Jbeta (13) primers were used in the PCR. Sequencing used immunoSEQ multiplex PCR; TCRdb keeps in-frame clones, though not all of them. The sample carries approximately 70,000 clones, approximately 74% recorded once. The source material was PBMCs. The receptors were sampled from a woman aged 30 to 39 in good health and CMV-seropositive.

This chain uses TRBV4-2 with TRBJ2-3; perhaps TRBD1 as D (6 bases). CDR1 is LGHNA and CDR2 is YNFKEQ in the germline V gene. The length of the CDR3 is 16 residues. Deletions cut 0 bases from V and 2 bases from J, with 12 bases between. CDR3 protein: CASSQEKGQTTDTQYF. The CDR3 DNA follows: TGTGCCAGCAGCCAAGAAAAAGGACAGACCACAGATACGCAGTATTTT.

This chain uses TRBV6-6 with TRBJ1-1, with D possibly TRBD1 on 5 matching bases. Looked up from germline, CDR1 is MNHNY and CDR2 is SVGAGI (reference sequence). The CDR3 has 14 amino acids. V was clipped by 0 bases and J by 5 bases, with 10 bases between them. CDR3 in amino acids: CASSYSGGNTEAFF. As DNA, the CDR3 is TGTGCCAGCAGTTACTCCGGGGGGAATACTGAAGCTTTCTTT.

This clone was seen only once. The CDR3, as DNA: TGTGCCAGCAGTTACCGACCCCGGGGGAACACTGAAGCTTTCTTT. As protein: CASSYRPRGNTEAFF. The rearrangement uses TRBV6-5 and TRBJ1-1; D is ambiguous. The germline V gene has CDR1 MNHEY and CDR2 SVGAGI. The CDR3 runs to 15 residues. With 2 bases removed from V and 1 base from J, the gap between germline ends came to 11 bases.

The chain recombines TRBV6-1 with TRBJ2-1; maybe TRBD1 (6 bases). V was pared by 4 bases and J by 7 bases, with 11 bases between. The CDR3 sequence is 13 residues long. The germline V gene has CDR1 MNHNS and CDR2 SASEGT. CDR3 in DNA: TGTGCCAGCAGTGCCCAAGGGGGAAATGAGCAGTTCTTC. This encodes CASSAQGGNEQFF.

The J gene is TRBJ1-1, the V gene TRBV2; D perhaps matches TRBD1 (5 bases). Trimming took off 1 base at V and 4 bases at J, with 13 bases between the two ends. Germline CDR1 SNHLY, CDR2 FYNNEI. The CDR3 has 15 amino acids. CDR3 nucleotide sequence: TGTGCCAGCAGTGAAGATCCAGGGTTGGCCACTGAAGCTTTCTTT. This encodes CASSEDPGLATEAFF.

The chain couples TRBV2 to TRBJ1-2, with D unclear. Trimming cost V 7 bases and J 1 base, with 22 bases left between them. CDR1 is SNHLY, CDR2 FYNNEI, per germline. The CDR3 loop spans 17 amino acids. The CDR3 bases are TGTGCCAGCAAATCAGTGGTGCCCGGGTACCGTAACTATGGCTACACCTTC. Translating it yields CASKSVVPGYRNYGYTF.

This clone occurred a few times. V gene TRBV7-9 combines with J gene TRBJ1-4, with D uncertain. Looked up from germline, CDR1 is SEHNR and CDR2 is FQNEAQ (reference sequence). V dropped 0 bases and J dropped 8 bases, with 10 bases sitting between them. The CDR3 is 14 residues long. CDR3 amino acids: CASSLARASEKLFF. The CDR3 DNA reads as TGTGCCAGCAGCTTAGCGCGGGCCTCAGAAAAACTGTTTTTT.

A single count supports this clone. V and J are TRBV27 and TRBJ2-1, with TRBD2 as a possible D gene (5 bases). This CDR3 comprises 13 residues. The germline V gene has CDR1 MNHEY and CDR2 SMNVEV (reference sequence). Trimming shortened V by 4 bases and J by 6 bases, and 10 bases separated the two germline ends. The CDR3 bases are TGTGCCAGCAGTTCATCACTAGTCAATGAGCAGTTCTTC. Translating gives CASSSSLVNEQFF.

The J gene is TRBJ2-7, the V gene TRBV10-3; possibly TRBD1 for D (6 bases). Germline CDR1 and CDR2: ENHRY and SYGVKD. Trimming took off 6 bases at V and 5 bases at J, with 14 bases between the two ends. CDR3 length: 13 residues. CDR3 region: CAISGQGNNEQYF. DNA for the CDR3: TGTGCCATCAGCGGCCAGGGGAACAACGAGCAGTACTTC.

The CDR3 nucleotides are TGCGCCAGCAGCGGAAAGGGGATCATCGCTGAAGCTTTCTTT. It translates to CASSGKGIIAEAFF. The chain uses TRBV10-1 and TRBJ1-1, with D perhaps TRBD1 (5 bases). From germline, CDR1 is WNHNN and CDR2 SYGVQD (reference sequence). V was clipped by 6 bases and J by 6 bases, with 17 bases between them. This CDR3 is built from 14 residues.

This clone has just a few counts. This sequence joins TRBV29-1 and TRBJ2-1, with D possibly TRBD1 on 5 matching bases. The germline V gene encodes CDR1 SQVTM and CDR2 ANQGSEA. V lost 2 bases, J lost 7 bases, and 9 bases lay in between. This CDR3 spans 12 amino acids. The CDR3 nucleotides read TGCAGCGTTGAACCAGGGAAGAATGAGCAGTTCTTC. It yields the protein CSVEPGKNEQFF.

The CDR3 region is CTSSQIPSGPKDEQYF. The CDR3 DNA reads as TGCACCAGCAGCCAAATCCCTAGCGGACCGAAGGACGAGCAGTACTTC. The rearrangement joins TRBV1 to TRBJ2-7; the DNA was not compared with TRBD2, the D call given in the table. TRBV1 has pseudogene status. The CDR3 is 16 residues long.

This clone was counted a single time. The rearrangement joins TRBV27 to TRBJ1-1; 8 bases are a match to TRBD1. The germline gives CDR1 MNHEY, CDR2 SMNVEV (reference sequence). The V gene end was trimmed by 5 bases and the J gene end by 0 bases; junction bases not matched to a gene: 2. The CDR3 runs 14 residues. This CDR3 reads CASSLTGVNTEAFF. The CDR3 DNA reads as TGTGCCAGCAGTCTGACAGGGGTGAACACTGAAGCTTTCTTT.

The V gene is TRBV5-5, the J gene TRBJ1-1; TRBD1 aligns across 10 bases. The CDR3 runs 12 residues. V trimming: 2 bases; J trimming: 11 bases; junction bases outside the gene matches: 3. Germline CDR1 is SGHKS and CDR2 is YYEKEE (reference sequence). The CDR3 spells CASSFGQGVAFF. DNA for the CDR3: TGTGCCAGCAGCTTTGGACAGGGGGTGGCTTTCTTT.

This chain joins TRBV4-1 and TRBJ2-3, with D hard to call. V was clipped by 5 bases and J by 6 bases, with 12 bases between them. Germline assignment: CDR1 MGHRA and CDR2 YSYEKL. The CDR3 runs to 13 residues. CDR3 loop: CASSSIIADTQYF. DNA of the CDR3: TGCGCCAGCAGCTCAATTATTGCGGATACGCAGTATTTT.

The sample holds a few counts of this clone. The chain employs TRBV29-1 and TRBJ2-1; TRBD2 agrees at 9 bases. The CDR3 has 16 amino acids. CDR1 is SQVTM and CDR2 is ANQGSEA in the germline V gene. V lost 7 bases to trimming and J lost 9 bases; unmatched junction nucleotides: 19. CDR3 sequence: CSAAPRAGGPPAEQFF. The CDR3 region has the DNA TGCAGCGCCGCCCCACGGGCGGGAGGGCCGCCGGCTGAGCAGTTCTTC.

The gene calls are TRBV6-6 and TRBJ2-7; 13 bases map to TRBD2. Trimming took 7 bases from V and 5 from J; bases not matched to a gene: 5. The CDR3 has 14 amino acids. The germline V gene encodes CDR1 MNHNY and CDR2 SVGAGI (reference sequence). The CDR3 bases are TGTGCCAGCACAGGACTAGCGGGGGTCGACGAGCAGTACTTC. It encodes CASTGLAGVDEQYF.

On this clone: Relative to the germline gene, one junction end is altered; a read error may explain this. Additional DNA sequences in this sample encode the identical CDR3. The chain employs TRBV6-6 and TRBJ1-1; no reliable D call. This CDR3 has 12 amino acids. CDR1 is MNHNY and CDR2 is SVGAGI in the germline V gene (reference sequence). In DNA, the CDR3 is TGTGCCAGCAGTTACGCGGGCACTGAGGCTTTCTTT. Translating it yields CASSYAGTEAFF.

The CDR3 DNA is TGTGCCAGCAGCTACCAGGGGCAGACTAATGAAAAACTGTTTTTT. Translation gives CASSYQGQTNEKLFF. The chain links TRBV7-8 to TRBJ1-4; possible D gene TRBD1, 6 bases. Germline assignment: CDR1 SGHVS and CDR2 FQNEAQ. The CDR3 has 15 residues. Trimming pared 4 bases from V and 2 bases from J, leaving 11 bases between.

This chain links TRBV30 with TRBJ2-7; D is ambiguous. V dropped 2 bases and J dropped 6 bases, with 8 bases sitting between them. CDR3 length equals 11 residues. Germline CDR1 and CDR2: GTSNPN and SVGIG (reference sequence). The CDR3: CAWSPMSEQYF. The CDR3 nucleotides are TGTGCCTGGAGTCCCATGAGCGAGCAGTACTTC.

The gene calls are TRBV28 and TRBJ2-3, with TRBD2 matching over 8 bases. J was trimmed by 6 bases and V by 5 bases; bases with no gene match: 4. CDR3 length: 13 amino acids. Germline V lookup: CDR1 MDHEN, CDR2 SYDVKM. For the CDR3, the DNA is TGTGCCAGCAGTCCCGGGGGGGCGGATACGCAGTATTTT. Translation gives CASSPGGADTQYF.

The CDR3 bases are TGCAGCGTTGATTGGGACAGGGCATACGAGCAGTACTTC. Amino acids: CSVDWDRAYEQYF. V is TRBV29-1 and J is TRBJ2-7; TRBD1 agrees at 9 bases. The germline V gene encodes CDR1 SQVTM and CDR2 ANQGSEA. The V and J ends lost 3 bases and 4 bases, in that order; junction bases with no gene match: 4. The CDR3 sequence is 13 residues long.

This chain connects TRBV27 to TRBJ2-5, with no clear D. This CDR3 region has 13 residues. Per the germline V gene, CDR1 is MNHEY and CDR2 is SMNVEV (reference sequence). V was cut by 8 bases and J by 0 bases, with 10 bases left in between. The CDR3 reads CASSRKYQETQYF. The CDR3 bases are TGTGCCAGCTCCAGAAAGTACCAAGAGACCCAGTACTTC.

V is TRBV5-1 and J is TRBJ2-1; 8 nucleotides line up with TRBD1. The V gene end was trimmed by 5 bases and the J gene end by 9 bases; junction bases not matched to a gene: 7. CDR3 length: 13 amino acids. CDR1 is SGHRS, CDR2 YFSETQ, per germline. CDR3 loop: CASSEQGGGEQFF. CDR3 nucleotide sequence: TGCGCCAGCAGTGAACAGGGGGGCGGTGAGCAGTTCTTC.

J is TRBJ2-7 and V is TRBV29-1, with TRBD2 matching 7 bases. This CDR3 has 13 amino acids. Germline CDR1 is SQVTM and CDR2 is ANQGSEA. V shed 2 bases and J 4 bases; nucleotides not matched to a gene: 5. The CDR3 nucleotides are TGCAGCGTTGAATCGGGAGGACGTTACGAGCAGTACTTC. The encoded protein is CSVESGGRYEQYF.

This chain joins TRBV7-8 and TRBJ1-3; D uncertain. V was shortened by 6 bases and J by 0 bases, with 12 bases between the two germline ends. Looked up from germline, CDR1 is SGHVS and CDR2 is FQNEAQ. The CDR3 extends over 15 amino acids. The CDR3 loop reads CASRRGFSSGNTIYF. For the CDR3, the DNA is TGTGCCAGCAGACGAGGATTCAGCTCTGGAAACACCATATATTTT.

The chain combines TRBV28 with TRBJ1-2; 8 nucleotides match TRBD1. Germline loops: CDR1 MDHEN, CDR2 SYDVKM. The CDR3 is 15 amino acids. After removal of 3 bases from V and 3 bases from J, the junction contained 6 bases not matched to a gene. The CDR3 loop reads CASSLPGTGDYGYTF. The CDR3 bases are TGTGCCAGCAGTTTGCCCGGGACAGGAGACTATGGCTACACCTTC.

For this clone: The same CDR3 also results from other DNA sequences found in this sample. The rearrangement joins TRBV30 to TRBJ1-1; D perhaps matches TRBD1 (5 bases). The V end lost 1 base, the J end lost 3 bases, and 9 bases lay between the germline ends. Germline values: CDR1 GTSNPN, CDR2 SVGIG (reference sequence). The CDR3 runs 13 residues. CDR3: CAWSEAGHTEAFF. The CDR3, as DNA: TGTGCCTGGAGTGAAGCGGGGCACACTGAAGCTTTCTTT.

The V gene is TRBV2, the J gene TRBJ2-7; TRBD1 is a possible D gene (6 bases). Per the germline V gene, CDR1 is SNHLY and CDR2 is FYNNEI. This CDR3 is built from 14 residues. V was clipped by 6 bases and J by 4 bases, with 16 bases between them. The CDR3 loop reads CASRTTGSIYEQYF. The CDR3, as DNA: TGTGCCAGCAGGACGACAGGAAGTATTTACGAGCAGTACTTC.

This chain uses TRBV4-1 with TRBJ1-1; TRBD1 agrees at 9 bases. The V and J ends lost 6 bases and 1 base, in that order; junction bases with no gene match: 6. This CDR3 is 15 amino acids long. CDR1 is MGHRA, CDR2 YSYEKL, per germline. For the CDR3, the DNA is TGCGCCAGCAGACACTTACAGGGGGCGAACACTGAAGCTTTCTTT. This translates into CASRHLQGANTEAFF.